These T cell receptor beta chains were read from a single sample in a study of OX40 agonist ivuxolimab in advanced cancers. Profiled with immunoSEQ multiplex PCR; TCRdb holds only in-frame clones, not every one. The sample has roughly 50,000 clones, around 89% seen once. The sample here was CD4+ or CD8+ T cells sorted from blood, taken in a trial of the OX40 agonist ivuxolimab. Receptor source: an adult with an advanced solid tumor such as melanoma, head and neck, liver or kidney cancer. Each CDR3 is given with its conserved first and last residue. D genes are given only for firm matches. Clone size is given for some rows only: seen once, a few or many times, or a class if the clone is expanded.

TRBJ2-3,TRBV7-3,.,.,TGTGCCAGCAGCTTAGGTCTTAGCGGAACGGGAGATACGCAGTATTTT,CASSLGLSGTGDTQYF
TRBJ2-2,TRBV7-9,once,TRBD1,TGTGCCAGCAACCCGGACAGGGGGCTCACCGGGGAGCTGTTTTTT,CASNPDRGLTGELFF
TRBJ1-1,TRBV19,.,.,TGTGCCTCCCGGTCTCCGAACACTGAAGCTTTCTTT,CASRSPNTEAFF
TRBJ2-7,TRBV5-8,.,TRBD1,TGTGCCAGCAGCAGTCCCGGGACAGGGACCTACGAGCAGTACTTC,CASSSPGTGTYEQYF
TRBJ2-7,TRBV30,.,.,TGTGCCTGGAGTTGGTCGTCCGAGCAGTACTTC,CAWSWSSEQYF
TRBJ2-7,TRBV28,.,.,TGTGCCAGTAGTCGGGGGGAGCAGTACTTC,CASSRGEQYF
TRBJ1-1,TRBV19,.,TRBD1,TGTGCCAGTAGTATTAGGACAGGGTCCACTGAAGCTTTCTTT,CASSIRTGSTEAFF
TRBJ1-5,TRBV28,.,TRBD1,TGTGCCAGCAGGACAGGGAACAATCAGCCCCAGCATTTT,CASRTGNNQPQHF
TRBJ2-5,TRBV6-5,.,.,TGTGCCAGCAGCAGCGGCGTAGAGACCCAGTACTTC,CASSSGVETQYF
TRBJ2-3,TRBV10-1,.,TRBD2,TGCGCCAGCAGTGAGGGACTAGCGCTCACAGATACGCAGTATTTT,CASSEGLALTDTQYF
TRBJ2-1,TRBV11-3,.,.,TGTGCCAGCAGTCAAACCTACAATGAGCAGTTCTTC,CASSQTYNEQFF
TRBJ2-3,TRBV29-1,.,.,TGCAGCGTTGAAAGGGGCAGGGCGCCCTTCGGGGGTACGCAGTATTTT,CSVERGRAPFGGTQYF
TRBJ2-7,TRBV5-6,.,.,TGTGCCAGCAGCTTAAGTCTGGCGGGCCAGAGCTCCTACGAGCAGTACTTC,CASSLSLAGQSSYEQYF
TRBJ2-1,TRBV19,once,TRBD2,TGTGCCAGTACCTTAGCGGGGAACTCCTACAATGAGCAGTTCTTC,CASTLAGNSYNEQFF
TRBJ2-3,TRBV5-6,.,TRBD2,TGTGCCAGCAGCTTGGCGACTAGCGGTAGCACAGATACGCAGTATTTT,CASSLATSGSTDTQYF
TRBJ2-1,TRBV5-1,.,TRBD2,TGCGCCAGCAGCTTAGGCGGGCGACTAGCGGACGAGCAGTTCTTC,CASSLGGRLADEQFF
TRBJ2-3,TRBV19,.,.,TGTGCCAGTAGTATAGCCTCGGGAGATACGCAGTATTTT,CASSIASGDTQYF
TRBJ2-7,TRBV2,.,.,TGTGCCAGCAGTGAAAGGAAAAAACGATCCAGTACGAAAAACACCTACGAGCAGTACTTC,CASSERKKRSSTKNTYEQYF
TRBJ2-7,TRBV4-1,.,TRBD2,TGCGCCAGCAGCCAGTCAAGCGGGGGTTTTTTGCACGAGCAGTACTTC,CASSQSSGGFLHEQYF
TRBJ2-1,TRBV6-5,.,.,TGTGCCAGCAGTTACTCAGGGTTGTCCTACAATGAGCAGTTCTTC,CASSYSGLSYNEQFF
TRBJ1-1,TRBV27,.,.,TGTGCCACCCAACGAGGGTATAACACTGAAGCTTTCTTT,CATQRGYNTEAFF
TRBJ2-7,TRBV13,.,.,TGTGCCAGCAGCTTAGTGGAGGGTCGGGGCTACGAGCAGTACTTC,CASSLVEGRGYEQYF
TRBJ2-2,TRBV19,.,.,TGTGCCAGTAGTACAATGGGGAACACCGGGGAGCTGTTTTTT,CASSTMGNTGELFF
TRBJ2-5,TRBV4-1,.,.,TGCGCCAGCAGCCAAGATTTCGTTCAGGGCATACTAAACCAAGAGACCCAGTACTTC,CASSQDFVQGILNQETQYF
TRBJ2-1,TRBV9,.,TRBD2,TGTGCCAGCAGCGAAGGGACTAGCGGCTACAATGAGCAGTTCTTC,CASSEGTSGYNEQFF
TRBJ2-3,TRBV11-2,.,.,TGTGCCAGCAGCTTAGGGGTGGGCGGGGCCCGCACAGATACGCAGTATTTT,CASSLGVGGARTDTQYF
TRBJ1-2,TRBV7-9,few,TRBD1,TGTGCCAGCAGCTTAGGTTCGACGGACAGGGCCTATGGCTACACCTTC,CASSLGSTDRAYGYTF
TRBJ1-3,TRBV30,.,TRBD1,TGTGCCTGGAGTACATGGGACAGGGGTGGAAACACCATATATTTT,CAWSTWDRGGNTIYF
TRBJ2-7,TRBV2,.,.,TGTGCCAGCAGTGAAGAGGCAGGGATCTCCTACGAGCAGTACTTC,CASSEEAGISYEQYF
TRBJ2-1,TRBV28,.,TRBD2,TGTGCCAGCAGTTTACTTCCCGGAGGGAGGGCCCTCGTTGAGAACAATGAGCAGTTCTTC,CASSLLPGGRALVENNEQFF
TRBJ2-7,TRBV19,.,.,TGTGCCAGTAGTATATATGAGGGGGGCGAGCAGTACTTC,CASSIYEGGEQYF
TRBJ2-5,TRBV11-2,.,.,TGTGCCAGCAGCACCCTCGGGACCCAGTACTTC,CASSTLGTQYF
TRBJ1-3,TRBV5-1,.,TRBD1,TGCGCCAGCAGCTTTGGGGACAGCGGAAACACCATATATTTT,CASSFGDSGNTIYF
TRBJ2-7,TRBV9,.,.,TGTGCCAGCAGCTCCGCCCTATCCGAGCAGTACTTC,CASSSALSEQYF
TRBJ2-7,TRBV21-1,.,.,TGTGCCAGCTACGAGCAGTACTTC,CASYEQYF
TRBJ1-2,TRBV4-1,once,.,TGCGCCAGCAGCCCCGCGGGGACAAACTATGGCTACACCTTC,CASSPAGTNYGYTF
TRBJ2-7,TRBV5-6,.,.,TGTGCCAGCAGCCCGGTACGAGGCTCCTACGAGCAGTACTTC,CASSPVRGSYEQYF
TRBJ1-2,TRBV9,.,.,TGTGCCAGCAACACCCCTTACTATGGCTACACCTTC,CASNTPYYGYTF
TRBJ2-7,TRBV11-2,.,.,TGTGCCAGCAGCTTAGCACAGAGGATCCCCACCTACGAGCAGTACTTC,CASSLAQRIPTYEQYF
TRBJ2-3,TRBV19,.,.,TGTGCCAGTAGTATTGGGGGAAGCGGCGCAGATACGCAGTATTTT,CASSIGGSGADTQYF
TRBJ2-3,TRBV18,.,.,TGTGCCAGCTCACCTCGAACTTCGGCGGGGACAGATACGCAGTATTTT,CASSPRTSAGTDTQYF
TRBJ2-1,TRBV5-1,.,TRBD2,TGCGCCAGCAGCTTGGGAGTAGCGGGGGGCCAATACAATGAGCAGTTCTTC,CASSLGVAGGQYNEQFF
TRBJ1-5,TRBV28,.,.,TGTGCCAGCAGTTTAGGGGGAGGGGGCAATCAGCCCCAGCATTTT,CASSLGGGGNQPQHF
TRBJ2-5,TRBV10-3,.,TRBD2,TGTGCCATCAGTGAGTCTAAAATGGGACTAGCGAAGGAGACCCAGTACTTC,CAISESKMGLAKETQYF
TRBJ2-5,TRBV27,.,TRBD2,TGTGCCAGCAGTCCGGGACTAGCGGGGGGTGAAGAGACCCAGTACTTC,CASSPGLAGGEETQYF
TRBJ2-7,TRBV5-4,.,.,TGTGCCAGCAGCTATGGGGGGGGGCCCGAGCAGTACTTC,CASSYGGGPEQYF
TRBJ2-1,TRBV19,.,.,TGTGCCAGTAGTATAATAGGGGAGGATGAGCAGTTCTTC,CASSIIGEDEQFF
TRBJ1-2,TRBV15,.,TRBD1,TGTGCCACCAACCACCCGGGAAGGGGGCACTATGGCTACACCTTC,CATNHPGRGHYGYTF
TRBJ2-2,TRBV7-8,.,TRBD2,TGTGCCAGCAGCTTTCTAGCGGGGAACACCGGGGAGCTGTTTTTT,CASSFLAGNTGELFF